This T cell receptor beta chain stems from a study of T cells expressing NK-cell markers. CDR1 is LGHDT and CDR2 is YNNKEL in the germline V gene (reference sequence). This CDR3 has 14 amino acids. TCRdb reprocessed the 5' RACE reads and keeps a single row for each CDR3 protein, giving no DNA. This sample's table has about 370,000 distinct CDR3 sequences. This clonotype originated in a woman between 45 and 65 years old in good health. The V call is TRBV3-1, the J call TRBJ1-1; checking the TCRdb D call of TRBD1 is not possible without DNA. The sample comprised blood T cells: a sorted CD56 or NKG2C T cell subset, CD4+ or CD8+ T cells, or bulk PBMC T cells (not recorded which). The CDR3 reads CASSPNTGTQEAFF.